This TCR beta chain was documented in a study of T cells in Graves' hyperthyroidism and ophthalmopathy. The wider study: Peripheral blood sampling occurred at initial diagnosis, before any treatment.

There were TCR beta CDR3 regions amplified from RNA transcripts. The HTBI primer set was used in a first-round RT-PCR of the TCR CDR3. A single record per CDR3 protein comes from TCRdb applying MiXCR to the multiplex PCR reads. This sample has some 300,000 distinct CDR3 sequences, with roughly 17% found just once. This clonotype was counted at least ten times. Its antigen remains unidentified. Notes on the study in general: Most clonotypes that expanded in the thyroid above 0.001 also showed up in blood. Classification by a 13 V-J model distinguished ophthalmopathy from stable hyperthyroidism. Ophthalmopathy was model-predicted a median approximately six months pre-onset.

Germline CDR1 and CDR2: LGHDT and YNNKEL (reference sequence). The CDR3 consists of 15 residues. The J segment lost 5 bases and the V segment lost 4 bases, leaving 6 bases of the junction unmatched. The chain recombines TRBV3-1 with TRBJ2-5, with 11 bases identical to TRBD2. The TCR sequence derives from a man aged 25 to 45 with Graves' hyperthyroidism. The sample was blood. CDR3 loop: CASSLSGRAYETQYF. DNA for the CDR3: TGTGCCAGCAGCCTTAGCGGGAGGGCCTATGAGACCCAGTACTTC.